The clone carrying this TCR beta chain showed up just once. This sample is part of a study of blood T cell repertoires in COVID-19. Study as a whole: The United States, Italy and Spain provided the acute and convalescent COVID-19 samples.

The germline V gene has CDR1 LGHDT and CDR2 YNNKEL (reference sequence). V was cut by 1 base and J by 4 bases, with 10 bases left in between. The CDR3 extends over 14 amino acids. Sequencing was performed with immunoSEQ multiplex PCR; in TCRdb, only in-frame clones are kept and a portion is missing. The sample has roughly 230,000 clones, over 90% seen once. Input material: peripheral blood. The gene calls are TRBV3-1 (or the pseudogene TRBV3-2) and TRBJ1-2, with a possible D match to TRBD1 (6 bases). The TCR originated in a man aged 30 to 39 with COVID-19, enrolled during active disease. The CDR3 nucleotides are TGTGCCAGCAGCCAAGGGGAGGGGGGCTATGGCTACACCTTC. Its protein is CASSQGEGGYGYTF.